The 16 T cell receptor beta chains given below trace back to one sample, sequenced in a study of identifying expanded T cells in peripheral blood (dated by TCRdb to 2018 to 2020). The library was made by the immunoSEQ multiplex PCR assay. Sourced from immuneACCESS, this table was stored by TCRdb with only in-frame sequences that have V and J called. A share of the clones is absent; for the studies checked, an unresolved V gene accounts for under half, and the remainder has no known explanation. The sample profile shows tens of thousands of clones; around 87% of them were found once. Roughly 4.8% of the sample is in the top ten clones. Sequencing was carried out using blood. These receptors originate from a person aged 18 to 75 in good health.

The genes are TRBV28 and TRBJ1-4, with 9 bases matching TRBD1. The CDR3 contains 14 residues. CDR1 and CDR2 (germline): MDHEN, SYDVKM. V dropped 6 bases and J dropped 5; count of bases not matched to a gene: 4. The CDR3 DNA is TGTGCCAGCAGCTCCGGGACAGGGAATGAAAAACTGTTTTTT. This gives the protein CASSSGTGNEKLFF.

V gene TRBV27 combines with J gene TRBJ1-5, with TRBD1 matching over 9 bases. Trimming cost V 4 bases and J 2 bases; bases outside gene matches: 12. This CDR3 has 18 amino acids. Germline CDR1 reads MNHEY; CDR2 reads SMNVEV (reference sequence). CDR3 sequence: CASSSSSLGTGRNQPQHF. CDR3 nucleotides: TGTGCCAGCAGTTCTTCCTCCCTCGGGACAGGGCGCAATCAGCCCCAGCATTTT.

The chain employs TRBV4-3 and TRBJ2-4; TRBD1 agrees at 8 bases. The trim removed 0 bases at V and 8 bases at J, leaving 6 bases unmatched. This CDR3 spans 15 amino acids. CDR1 is LGHNA, CDR2 YSLEER, per germline. The CDR3 sequence is CASSQDRQGADIQYF. In nucleotides, the CDR3 is TGCGCCAGCAGCCAAGATCGGCAGGGGGCGGACATTCAGTACTTC.

The V gene is TRBV5-1, the J gene TRBJ2-1; no clear D. Trimming removed 0 bases from V and 7 bases from J, with 5 bases in between. Per the germline V gene, CDR1 is SGHRS and CDR2 is YFSETQ. There are 12 residues in the CDR3. CDR3 nucleotides: TGCGCCAGCAGCTTGGGAGTAAATGAGCAGTTCTTC. Protein sequence: CASSLGVNEQFF.

The rearrangement joins TRBV11-2 to TRBJ2-1; unclear D gene. Germline loops: CDR1 SGHAT, CDR2 FQNNGV. Trimming took 1 base from V and 12 from J, leaving 10 bases between them. The CDR3 totals 12 residues. CDR3 sequence reads: CASSLGASGQFF. The CDR3 DNA is TGTGCCAGCAGCTTAGGTGCCTCGGGGCAGTTCTTC.

The V gene is TRBV2, the J gene TRBJ1-1; unclear D gene. V lost 5 bases to trimming and J lost 1 base, with 11 bases between them. Germline V gene lookup returns CDR1 SNHLY and CDR2 FYNNEI. This CDR3 has 14 residues. The CDR3 bases are TGTGCCAGCAGTCCCGTTAGTCCGAACACTGAAGCTTTCTTT. Its translation is CASSPVSPNTEAFF.

This chain links TRBV27 with TRBJ2-7, with D perhaps being TRBD1 or TRBD2 (6 bases each). The CDR3 extends over 14 amino acids. The germline V and J ends were trimmed by 3 bases and 0 bases, with 9 bases remaining between them. Germline-derived CDR1 and CDR2 are MNHEY and SMNVEV (reference sequence). The CDR3 bases are TGTGCCAGCAGTTTTGGGGGGCACTCCTACGAGCAGTACTTC. Protein product: CASSFGGHSYEQYF.

The CDR3 nucleotides are TGTGCCAGCAGCGCCCGACTAGCGGGGGGGCTGGGGACCCAGTACTTC. Its protein product is CASSARLAGGLGTQYF. This sequence joins TRBV9 and TRBJ2-5; 14 positions match TRBD2. V was clipped by 3 bases and J by 7 bases; unmatched bases: 8. Germline V gene data show CDR1 as SGDLS and CDR2 as YYNGEE. The CDR3 runs to 16 residues.

This sequence joins TRBV27 and TRBJ2-6, with D uncertain. Germline CDR1 reads MNHEY; CDR2 reads SMNVEV (reference sequence). CDR3 length equals 14 residues. V was trimmed by 5 bases and J by 0 bases, leaving 5 bases between them. CDR3 region: CASSRISGANVLTF. CDR3 nucleotide sequence: TGTGCCAGCAGTCGCATCTCTGGGGCCAACGTCCTGACTTTC.

The chain joins TRBV29-1 to TRBJ2-1; 12 nucleotides match TRBD2. CDR3 length equals 14 residues. Germline CDR1 reads SQVTM; CDR2 reads ANQGSEA. V was clipped by 2 bases and J by 7 bases; unmatched bases: 3. This chain's CDR3 is CSVEPSGRVNEQFF. The CDR3 DNA reads as TGCAGCGTTGAACCTAGCGGGAGGGTTAATGAGCAGTTCTTC.

This clone appeared once. The chain uses TRBV28 and TRBJ2-5, with D possibly called TRBD1 or TRBD2 (5 bases each). Per the germline V gene, CDR1 is MDHEN and CDR2 is SYDVKM. CDR3 length equals 14 residues. Trimming stripped 4 bases from V and 5 bases from J, with 14 bases between. The CDR3 nucleotides read TGTGCCAGCAGTTCGGTGGGGGTCGCGGAGACCCAGTACTTC. Its translation: CASSSVGVAETQYF.

This clone occurred a few times. The V and J genes are TRBV28 and TRBJ1-5; D is undetermined. Per germline, CDR1 MDHEN and CDR2 SYDVKM. V lost 5 bases, J lost 4 bases, and 15 bases lay in between. This CDR3 region has 15 residues. The DNA of the CDR3 is TGTGCCAGCAGTACACCGTCCCTGGGGAATCAGCCCCAGCATTTT. Protein product: CASSTPSLGNQPQHF. The whole variable domain, remainder taken from reference TRBV28 and TRBJ1-5, is DVKVTQSSRYLVKRTGEKVFLECVQDMDHENMFWYRQDPGLGLRLIYFSYDVKMKEKGDIPEGYSVSREKKERFSLILESASTNQTSMYLCASSTPSLGNQPQHFGDGTRLSIL.

V gene TRBV30 combines with J gene TRBJ2-6, with D perhaps TRBD2 (5 bases). This CDR3 comprises 14 residues. Germline V gene data show CDR1 as GTSNPN and CDR2 as SVGIG (reference sequence). V shed 2 bases and J shed 4 bases, with 9 bases lying between them. The chain's CDR3 is CAWSPGFGANVLTF. The CDR3 DNA is TGTGCCTGGAGTCCGGGGTTCGGGGCCAACGTCCTGACTTTC.

The rearrangement uses TRBV7-9 and TRBJ2-7; 7 bases agree with TRBD1. CDR1 and CDR2 from the germline V gene are SEHNR and FQNEAQ (reference sequence). V gave up 5 bases and J gave up 4 bases; unmatched junction bases: 14. The CDR3 is 16 amino acids. As DNA, the CDR3 is TGTGCCAGCAGCCCTGGATTAGGACAGGCGTCTTACGAGCAGTACTTC. It specifies CASSPGLGQASYEQYF.

V is TRBV4-3 and J is TRBJ2-7, with 7 bases aligning to TRBD2. The CDR3 length is 15 residues. V lost 3 bases to trimming and J lost 2 bases; unmatched junction nucleotides: 7. Germline V gives CDR1 LGHNA, CDR2 YSLEER. The CDR3 loop is CASSQGLADAYEQYF. DNA of the CDR3: TGCGCCAGCAGCCAGGGTCTAGCGGATGCCTACGAGCAGTACTTC.

The CDR3 DNA reads TGCGCCAGCAGCTACAGGGAAGTCCTCTCCGAGCAGTACTTC. Its translation: CASSYREVLSEQYF. This chain links TRBV5-1 with TRBJ2-7, with D possibly matching TRBD1 (6 bases). V lost 3 bases to trimming and J lost 6 bases, with 16 bases between them. The CDR3 spans 14 residues. In germline, CDR1 is SGHRS, CDR2 YFSETQ.